This section outlines one TCR beta chain sequence together with its context. The CDR3 has 14 amino acids. Germline CDR1 is MNHEY and CDR2 is SVGAGI. Trimming removed 6 bases at V and 1 base at J, with 10 bases between. Using immunoSEQ multiplex PCR, the repertoire was profiled, and TCRdb retains in-frame clones only, with some absent. The sample includes 33,000 or so clones, 90% to 95% seen only once; the top ten take approximately 3.9%. This sample is part of a study of T cell changes during pregnancy in multiple sclerosis. Material: CD8+ T cells from peripheral blood mononuclear cells, obtained in the second trimester of pregnancy. The chain joins TRBV6-5 to TRBJ2-4, with D perhaps TRBD1 (6 bases). The source is a female donor in good health, enrolled as a control in a pregnancy study. CDR3 loop: CASRQGLAKNIQYF. The CDR3, as DNA: TGTGCCAGCAGACAGGGTCTCGCCAAAAACATTCAGTACTTC.